This is a list of T cell receptor beta chains from one sample in a study of human T cells and chemical hapten exposure. TCRdb ran MiXCR on the RACE reads and lists one entry per CDR3 protein. The table has 50,000 or so distinct CDR3 sequences, 9.9% seen once. Here the sequenced sample was whole blood, taken in connection with sensitization to the hapten diphenylcyclopropenone (DPC). These receptors originate from a woman in her thirties or forties with alopecia areata. Some clones in this sample may be carry-over from other donors' samples. CDR3s include the opening cysteine and the closing phenylalanine or tryptophan. D genes are given only for firm matches. Size is stated for part of the rows, as once, few or many counts, or as a class when the clone is expanded.

TRBD2	few	TRBV7-3	TRBJ2-3	CASSPTGGGYTDTQYF	TGTGCCAGCAGCCCCACTGGCGGGGGATACACAGATACGCAGTATTTT
TRBD2	many	TRBV9	TRBJ2-3	CASNPGGSGTDTQYF	TGTGCCAGCAACCCGGGGGGGAGCGGCACAGATACGCAGTATTTT
-	few	TRBV20-1	TRBJ1-2	CSARWRQKNYGYTF	TGCAGTGCTAGATGGAGGCAGAAAAACTATGGCTACACCTTC
TRBD2	-	TRBV11-2	TRBJ2-7	CASSLDWSLGGLDEQYF	TGTGCCAGCAGCTTAGATTGGAGCCTTGGAGGACTAGACGAGCAGTACTTC
-	-	TRBV3-1	TRBJ1-1	CASSQDHAGAFTEAFF	TGTGCCAGCAGCCAAGATCATGCAGGAGCTTTCACTGAAGCTTTCTTT
-	-	TRBV10-3	TRBJ2-1	CAIMEDPAHEQFF	TGTGCCATCATGGAAGACCCGGCCCATGAGCAGTTCTTC
TRBD1	many	TRBV7-3	TRBJ2-1	CASSLVSGTGLVNEQFF	TGTGCCAGCAGCCTTGTCTCAGGGACAGGGCTTGTGAATGAGCAGTTCTTC
-	-	TRBV28	TRBJ1-5	CASSFPMTGRPQHF	TGTGCCAGCAGTTTCCCCATGACCGGGCGGCCCCAGCATTTT
TRBD1	few	TRBV4-3	TRBJ1-1	CASSLGRGHGTEAFF	TGCGCCAGCAGCCTAGGCAGGGGGCATGGCACTGAAGCTTTCTTT
TRBD1	few	TRBV2	TRBJ2-1	CASRDRKYNEQFF	TGTGCCAGCAGGGACAGGAAATACAATGAGCAGTTCTTC
TRBD2	-	TRBV4-1	TRBJ2-1	CASSQLTSDYNEQFF	TGCGCCAGCAGCCAACTTACTAGCGACTACAATGAGCAGTTCTTC
TRBD1	-	TRBV5-1	TRBJ2-5	CASSFKDRQETQYF	TGCGCCAGCAGCTTCAAGGACAGGCAAGAGACCCAGTACTTC
TRBD1	-	TRBV20-1	TRBJ2-3	CSARSATGAGDTQYF	TGCAGTGCTAGAAGTGCGACAGGGGCGGGAGATACGCAGTATTTT
-	many	TRBV6-2/TRBV6-3	TRBJ1-2	CASSLPSTLNHGYTF	TGTGCCAGCAGCCTGCCCTCGACACTTAATCATGGCTACACCTTC
-	many	TRBV5-1	TRBJ1-1	CASSPSRRGTEAFF	TGCGCCAGCAGCCCCTCCCGACGGGGCACTGAAGCTTTCTTT
TRBD1	-	TRBV12-3/TRBV12-4	TRBJ2-7	CASSLGRGLFYEQYF	TGTGCCAGCAGTTTAGGCAGGGGGCTTTTCTACGAGCAGTACTTC
-	many	TRBV18	TRBJ1-1	CASSPTGGGTEAFF	TGTGCCAGCTCACCTACGGGGGGCGGAACTGAAGCTTTCTTT
TRBD2	many	TRBV12-3/TRBV12-4	TRBJ2-5	CASRSTSGVHQETQYF	TGTGCCAGCAGGTCCACTAGCGGGGTCCACCAAGAGACCCAGTACTTC
TRBD2	many	TRBV6-6	TRBJ2-2	CASSGLAGGTGELFF	TGTGCCAGCAGTGGACTAGCGGGGGGGACCGGGGAGCTGTTTTTT
TRBD2	-	TRBV4-2	TRBJ2-3	CASSQDTQRLAGGDTQYF	TGTGCCAGCAGCCAAGATACCCAGAGGCTAGCGGGTGGAGATACGCAGTATTTT
TRBD1	many	TRBV2	TRBJ1-1	CASRGTGGRNTEAFF	TGTGCCAGCAGAGGGACAGGGGGACGGAACACTGAAGCTTTCTTT
TRBD1	few	TRBV29-1	TRBJ1-2	CSVEPWTGGRWAFATF	TGCAGCGTTGAACCTTGGACAGGAGGGAGATGGGCCTTTGCCACCTTC
-	-	TRBV20-1	TRBJ2-2	CSARDPRGTAGELFF	TGCAGTGCTAGAGATCCCAGAGGGACCGCCGGGGAGCTGTTTTTT
-	-	TRBV6-2/TRBV6-3	TRBJ2-7	CAGSNLPYEQYF	TGTGCCGGCAGTAACCTCCCCTACGAGCAGTACTTC
-	few	TRBV29-1	TRBJ2-7	CSVEQGTSQYF	TGCAGCGTTGAACAGGGGACCTCGCAGTACTTC
-	few	TRBV25-1	TRBJ2-7	CASSEPGTGHGGQYF	TGTGCCAGCAGTGAACCCGGGACGGGCCATGGAGGGCAGTACTTC
TRBD2	many	TRBV6-5	TRBJ2-3	CASSRTSGVRTDTQYF	TGTGCCAGCAGTAGGACTAGCGGGGTTCGCACAGATACGCAGTATTTT
TRBD1	-	TRBV19	TRBJ1-1	CASSMGTGRTEAFF	TGTGCCAGTAGTATGGGGACAGGGAGGACTGAAGCTTTCTTT
-	once	TRBV20-1	TRBJ2-5	CSASPGHTQETQYF	TGCAGTGCTTCGCCGGGACATACCCAAGAGACCCAGTACTTC
-	-	TRBV2	TRBJ2-4	CASSGINRAENIQYF	TGTGCCAGCAGTGGGATTAACAGGGCCGAAAACATTCAGTACTTC
-	-	TRBV4-1	TRBJ1-2	CASSHGTDAFYGYTF	TGCGCCAGCAGCCATGGGACGGACGCCTTCTATGGCTACACCTTC
TRBD2	many	TRBV10-3	TRBJ2-3	CAIRLAGGSDTQYF	TGTGCCATTCGACTAGCGGGGGGATCAGATACGCAGTATTTT
-	-	TRBV10-3	TRBJ2-1	CAISVSDSSYNEQFF	TGTGCCATCAGTGTTTCCGACAGCTCCTACAATGAGCAGTTCTTC
-	many	TRBV21-1	TRBJ1-1	CASKWGQANHEAFF	TGTGCCAGCAAATGGGGACAGGCGAATCATGAAGCTTTCTTT
TRBD2	-	TRBV19	TRBJ2-3	CASSIVGRGRSTDTQYF	TGTGCCAGTAGTATAGTCGGGCGGGGGAGATCCACAGATACGCAGTATTTT
TRBD1	once	TRBV11-2	TRBJ2-7	CASSSAGTGGLYEQYF	TGTGCCAGCAGCTCCGCCGGGACAGGGGGTCTCTACGAGCAGTACTTC
-	few	TRBV27	TRBJ1-2	CASSLSIGAINYGYTF	TGTGCCAGCAGTTTATCGATAGGGGCTATAAACTATGGCTACACCTTC
-	many	TRBV21-1	TRBJ1-2	CASTTLDVF	TGTGCCAGCACGACACTTGACGTATTC
TRBD1	many	TRBV6-1	TRBJ1-2	CASSSQGFGYTF	TGTGCCAGCAGTTCACAGGGGTTTGGCTACACCTTC
TRBD2	few	TRBV24-1	TRBJ2-3	CATSEPSLAGGDTQYF	TGTGCCACCAGTGAACCCTCACTAGCGGGGGGGGATACGCAGTATTTT
TRBD1	medium-sized	TRBV27	TRBJ2-3	CASSTGATDTQYF	TGTGCCAGCAGTACAGGGGCTACAGATACGCAGTATTTT